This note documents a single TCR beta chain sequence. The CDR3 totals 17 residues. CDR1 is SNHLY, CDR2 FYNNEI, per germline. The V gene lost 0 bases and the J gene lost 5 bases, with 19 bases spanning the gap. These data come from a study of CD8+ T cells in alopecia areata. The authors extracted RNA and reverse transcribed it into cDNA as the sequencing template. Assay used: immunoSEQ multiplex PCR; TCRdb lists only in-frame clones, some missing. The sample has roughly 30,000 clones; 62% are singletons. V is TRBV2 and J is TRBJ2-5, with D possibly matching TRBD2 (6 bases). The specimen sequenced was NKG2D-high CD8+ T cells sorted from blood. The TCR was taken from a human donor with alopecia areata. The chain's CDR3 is CASSEALWEDERETQYF. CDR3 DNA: TGTGCCAGCAGTGAAGCGCTCTGGGAGGACGAGCGGGAGACCCAGTACTTC.